This TCR beta chain was retrieved from a study of OX40 agonist ivuxolimab in advanced cancers. The CDR3 consists of 11 residues. The V gene's germline CDR1 is SGHTA and CDR2 FQGNSA. V lost 5 bases and J 5 bases, leaving 3 bases between the germline ends. A few counts support this clone. The antigen is undetermined. The same CDR3 is also encoded by other DNA sequences in this sample. Study results and limitations: Researchers did not determine the expanded peripheral T cells' antigen specificity. Some patients who did not respond also had low normalized T-cell clonal expansion.

Clones were sequenced by immunoSEQ multiplex PCR, and TCRdb holds only the in-frame ones, with some missing. The sample consists of 73,000 or so clones, approximately 86% of them appearing once. The chain links TRBV7-2 to TRBJ2-2; no definite D call. The sequencing used CD4+ or CD8+ T cells sorted from blood, collected in a trial of the OX40 agonist ivuxolimab. The TCR originated in an adult with an advanced solid tumor such as melanoma, head and neck, liver or kidney cancer. Here the CDR3 DNA reads TGTGCCAGCAGCCTTACCGGGGAGCTGTTTTTT. It yields the protein CASSLTGELFF. The variable domain in full, completed from reference TRBV7-2 and TRBJ2-2, reads GAGVSQSPSNKVTEKGKDVELRCDPISGHTALYWYRQSLGQGLEFLIYFQGNSAPDKSGLPSDRFSAERTGGSVSTLTIQRTQQEDSAVYLCASSLTGELFFGEGSRLTVL.